This TCR beta chain was observed in a study of blood T cell repertoires in COVID-19. Method: immunoSEQ multiplex PCR; TCRdb's copy keeps in-frame clones and lacks some. The sample contains about 240,000 clones, approximately 84% of which appear only once. CDR1 and CDR2 (germline): MGHRA, YSYEKL. The V end lost 0 bases, the J end lost 5 bases, and 23 bases lay between the germline ends. This CDR3 contains 20 residues. This clonotype originated in a woman in her thirties or forties with acute COVID-19. The sample was PBMCs or T cells enriched from blood (not recorded which). The chain links TRBV4-1 to TRBJ2-6, with D perhaps matching TRBD2 (7 bases). CDR3 sequence: CASSQDPITGGFSRANVLTF. The CDR3 DNA reads TGCGCCAGCAGCCAAGACCCCATCACGGGGGGCTTTTCCAGGGCCAACGTCCTGACTTTC.